This is a list of T cell receptor beta chains from one sample in a study of shared clonotypes between healthy human individuals. Repertoires were generated with immunoSEQ multiplex PCR, while TCRdb's copy carries only in-frame clones and drops some. The sample consists of hundreds of thousands of clones, about 85% of them appearing once. The specimen was PBMCs. The source of these receptors is a woman between 40 and 55 years old in good health. Some clones in this sample may be carry-over from other donors' samples. Each CDR3 is given with its conserved first and last residue. A D gene is named only where the DNA matches it firmly. Clone size appears in some rows only: once, few, many, or a class for an expanded clone.

cdr3_aa: CASLAGQDTGELFF
cdr3_nt: TGCGCCAGCCTCGCTGGACAAGACACCGGGGAGCTGTTTTTT
d_call: NA
clone_size: NA
v_call: TRBV5-1
j_call: TRBJ2-2

cdr3_aa: CASSEPSQTQYF
cdr3_nt: TGCGCCAGCAGTGAGCCAAGTCAGACCCAGTACTTC
d_call: NA
clone_size: few
v_call: TRBV10-2
j_call: TRBJ2-5

cdr3_aa: CASSQAGTDSYEQYF
cdr3_nt: TGTGCCAGCAGCCAAGCCGGGACTGATTCCTACGAGCAGTACTTC
d_call: NA
clone_size: NA
v_call: TRBV4-2
j_call: TRBJ2-7

cdr3_aa: CASSEIRGWYEQYF
cdr3_nt: TGTGCCAGCAGTGAAATCCGGGGTTGGTACGAGCAGTACTTC
d_call: NA
clone_size: few
v_call: TRBV2
j_call: TRBJ2-7

cdr3_aa: CAWSGIEGGSTEAFF
cdr3_nt: TGTGCCTGGAGTGGTATTGAGGGCGGGAGCACTGAAGCTTTCTTT
d_call: NA
clone_size: NA
v_call: TRBV30
j_call: TRBJ1-1

cdr3_aa: CASSLERQGAQFF
cdr3_nt: TGTGCCAGCAGCTTAGAGCGACAGGGTGCCCAGTTCTTC
d_call: TRBD1
clone_size: NA
v_call: TRBV7-9
j_call: TRBJ2-1

cdr3_aa: CASSFRPYTEAFF
cdr3_nt: TGTGCCAGCAGCTTCAGGCCCTACACTGAAGCTTTCTTT
d_call: NA
clone_size: NA
v_call: TRBV11-2
j_call: TRBJ1-1

cdr3_aa: CASGGQSNQPQHF
cdr3_nt: TGTGCCAGCGGTGGGCAGAGCAATCAGCCCCAGCATTTT
d_call: NA
clone_size: few
v_call: TRBV2
j_call: TRBJ1-5

cdr3_aa: CASSFSGNTIYF
cdr3_nt: TGTGCCAGCAGCTTTTCTGGAAACACCATATATTTT
d_call: NA
clone_size: NA
v_call: TRBV11-2
j_call: TRBJ1-3

cdr3_aa: CASSGTSGISYEQYF
cdr3_nt: TGTGCCAGTAGTGGAACTAGCGGCATCTCCTACGAGCAGTACTTC
d_call: TRBD2
clone_size: NA
v_call: TRBV19
j_call: TRBJ2-7

cdr3_aa: CASSNLPGTGDTEAFF
cdr3_nt: TGTGCCAGCAGTAACCTCCCCGGGACAGGGGACACTGAAGCTTTCTTT
d_call: TRBD1
clone_size: NA
v_call: TRBV27
j_call: TRBJ1-1

cdr3_aa: CASSLEAATNEQFF
cdr3_nt: TGTGCCAGCAGTTTAGAGGCTGCTACCAATGAGCAGTTCTTC
d_call: NA
clone_size: NA
v_call: TRBV28
j_call: TRBJ2-1

cdr3_aa: CASSCGEPRIFLKIQYF
cdr3_nt: TGTGCCAGCAGTTGCGGAGAACCCAGGATCTTCCTTAAGATTCAGTACTTC
d_call: NA
clone_size: NA
v_call: TRBV27
j_call: TRBJ2-4

cdr3_aa: CASSPRRPGANVLTF
cdr3_nt: TGTGCCAGCAGTCCCCGGAGGCCTGGGGCCAACGTCCTGACTTTC
d_call: NA
clone_size: NA
v_call: TRBV27
j_call: TRBJ2-6

cdr3_aa: CASSINPGTSPTGEQYF
cdr3_nt: TGCGCCAGCAGCATAAACCCCGGGACGAGTCCTACGGGCGAGCAGTACTTC
d_call: NA
clone_size: few
v_call: TRBV5-1
j_call: TRBJ2-7

cdr3_aa: CASSLGVQNTEAFF
cdr3_nt: TGTGCCAGCAGCTTAGGGGTCCAGAACACTGAAGCTTTCTTT
d_call: NA
clone_size: few
v_call: TRBV7-2
j_call: TRBJ1-1

cdr3_aa: CASSLGGDPYYEQYF
cdr3_nt: TGTGCCAGCAGTCTAGGGGGAGACCCTTACTACGAGCAGTACTTC
d_call: NA
clone_size: NA
v_call: TRBV6-1
j_call: TRBJ2-7

cdr3_aa: CASSPTGAGLQETQYF
cdr3_nt: TGTGCCAGCAGCCCCACGGGAGCGGGGCTCCAAGAGACCCAGTACTTC
d_call: TRBD2
clone_size: NA
v_call: TRBV7-2
j_call: TRBJ2-5

cdr3_aa: CASSLGRLAGSYEQYF
cdr3_nt: TGTGCCAGCAGCTTAGGTCGGCTAGCGGGGTCCTACGAGCAGTACTTC
d_call: TRBD2
clone_size: NA
v_call: TRBV7-9
j_call: TRBJ2-7

cdr3_aa: CASSFRDRGYEQYF
cdr3_nt: TGTGCCAGCAGTTTTAGAGACAGGGGCTACGAGCAGTACTTC
d_call: TRBD1
clone_size: NA
v_call: TRBV27
j_call: TRBJ2-7

cdr3_aa: CAISDAGDTEAFF
cdr3_nt: TGTGCCATCAGTGACGCGGGCGACACTGAAGCTTTCTTT
d_call: NA
clone_size: few
v_call: TRBV10-3
j_call: TRBJ1-1

cdr3_aa: CASSSTTGGNIQYF
cdr3_nt: TGTGCCAGCAGCTCTACGACAGGGGGAAACATTCAGTACTTC
d_call: TRBD1
clone_size: NA
v_call: TRBV11-2
j_call: TRBJ2-4

cdr3_aa: CASSYGIEQYF
cdr3_nt: TGTGCCAGCAGCTACGGTATCGAGCAGTACTTC
d_call: NA
clone_size: few
v_call: TRBV28
j_call: TRBJ2-7

cdr3_aa: CASSPGQGAGETQYF
cdr3_nt: TGTGCCAGCAGTCCGGGACAGGGGGCAGGAGAGACCCAGTACTTC
d_call: TRBD1
clone_size: NA
v_call: TRBV28
j_call: TRBJ2-5

cdr3_aa: CASSPTDRSGTGELFF
cdr3_nt: TGTGCCAGCAGCCCCACAGACAGGTCGGGTACCGGGGAGCTGTTTTTT
d_call: NA
clone_size: NA
v_call: TRBV7-3
j_call: TRBJ2-2

cdr3_aa: CASSPETVGKLFF
cdr3_nt: TGTGCCAGCAGCCCAGAGACAGTTGGGAAACTGTTTTTT
d_call: NA
clone_size: NA
v_call: TRBV11-2
j_call: TRBJ1-4

cdr3_aa: CASSLGLGEQFF
cdr3_nt: TGTGCCAGCAGCTTAGGTCTGGGTGAGCAGTTCTTC
d_call: NA
clone_size: NA
v_call: TRBV11-3
j_call: TRBJ2-1

cdr3_aa: CASSRSDQGEQYF
cdr3_nt: TGTGCCAGCAGCCGATCCGACCAGGGCGAGCAGTACTTC
d_call: NA
clone_size: NA
v_call: TRBV28
j_call: TRBJ2-7

cdr3_aa: CASSLVSLSNEQFF
cdr3_nt: TGTGCCAGCAGTTTAGTCTCTCTCTCCAATGAGCAGTTCTTC
d_call: NA
clone_size: NA
v_call: TRBV27
j_call: TRBJ2-1